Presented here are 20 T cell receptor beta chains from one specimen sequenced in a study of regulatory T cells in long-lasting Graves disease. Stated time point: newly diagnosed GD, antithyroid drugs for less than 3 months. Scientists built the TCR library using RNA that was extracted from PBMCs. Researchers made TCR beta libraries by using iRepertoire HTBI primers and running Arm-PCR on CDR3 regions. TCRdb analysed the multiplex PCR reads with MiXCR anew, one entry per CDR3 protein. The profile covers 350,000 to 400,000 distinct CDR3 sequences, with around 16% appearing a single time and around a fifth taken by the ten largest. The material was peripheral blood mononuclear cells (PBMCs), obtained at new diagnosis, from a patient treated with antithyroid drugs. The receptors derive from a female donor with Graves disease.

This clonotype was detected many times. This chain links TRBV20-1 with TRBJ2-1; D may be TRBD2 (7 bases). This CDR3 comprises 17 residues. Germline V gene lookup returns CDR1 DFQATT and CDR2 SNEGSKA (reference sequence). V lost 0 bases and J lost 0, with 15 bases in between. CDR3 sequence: CSARDSGGSSSYNEQFF. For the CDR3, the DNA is TGCAGTGCTAGAGATTCGGGGGGCTCAAGCTCCTACAATGAGCAGTTCTTC.

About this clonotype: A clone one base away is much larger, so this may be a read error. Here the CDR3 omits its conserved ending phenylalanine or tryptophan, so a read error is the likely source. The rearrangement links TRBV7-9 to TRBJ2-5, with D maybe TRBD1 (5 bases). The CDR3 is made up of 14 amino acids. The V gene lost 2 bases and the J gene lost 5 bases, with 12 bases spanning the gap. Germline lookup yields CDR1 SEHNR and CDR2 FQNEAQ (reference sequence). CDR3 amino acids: CASSLQGNEETQYS. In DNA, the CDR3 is TGTGCCAGCAGCTTACAGGGTAACGAGGAGACCCAGTACTCC.

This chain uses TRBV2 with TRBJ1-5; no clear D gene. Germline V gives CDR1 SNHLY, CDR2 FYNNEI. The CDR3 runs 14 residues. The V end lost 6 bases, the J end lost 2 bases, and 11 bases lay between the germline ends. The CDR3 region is CASREGKGNQPQHF. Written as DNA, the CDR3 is TGTGCCAGCAGGGAGGGAAAGGGCAATCAGCCCCAGCATTTT.

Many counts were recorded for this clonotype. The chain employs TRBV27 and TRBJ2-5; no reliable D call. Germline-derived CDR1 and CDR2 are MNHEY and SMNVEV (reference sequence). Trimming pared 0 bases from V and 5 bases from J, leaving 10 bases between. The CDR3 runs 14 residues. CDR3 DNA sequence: TGTGCCAGCAGTTTATCTTTGGGAAAGGAGACCCAGTACTTC. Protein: CASSLSLGKETQYF.

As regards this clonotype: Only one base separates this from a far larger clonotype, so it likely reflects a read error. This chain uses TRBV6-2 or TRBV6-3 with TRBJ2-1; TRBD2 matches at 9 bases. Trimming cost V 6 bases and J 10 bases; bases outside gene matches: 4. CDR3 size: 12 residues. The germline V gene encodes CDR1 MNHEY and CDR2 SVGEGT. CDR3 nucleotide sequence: TGTGCCAGCAGGACTAGCGGCTACGAGCAGTTCTTC. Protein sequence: CASRTSGYEQFF.

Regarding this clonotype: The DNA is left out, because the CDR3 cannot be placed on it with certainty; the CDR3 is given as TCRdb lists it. CDR3 residues: CASSVVAGGSTDTQCF. This chain connects TRBV9 to TRBJ2-3; whether TRBD2, the table's D call, matches the DNA was not checked. The CDR3 is 16 amino acids long, termini counted. Germline CDR1 reads SGDLS; CDR2 reads YYNGEE.

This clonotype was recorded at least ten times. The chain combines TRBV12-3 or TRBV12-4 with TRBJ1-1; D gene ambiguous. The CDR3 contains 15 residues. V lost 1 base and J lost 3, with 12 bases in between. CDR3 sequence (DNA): TGTGCCAGCAGTTTAGACTTGGGCGGCTACACTGAAGCTTTCTTT. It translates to CASSLDLGGYTEAFF.

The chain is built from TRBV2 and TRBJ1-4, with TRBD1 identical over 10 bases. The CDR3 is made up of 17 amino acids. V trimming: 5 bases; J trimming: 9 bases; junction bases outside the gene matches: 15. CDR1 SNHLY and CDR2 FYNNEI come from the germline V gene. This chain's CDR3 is CASSPVLPWGQGKKLFF. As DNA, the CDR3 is TGTGCCAGCAGTCCTGTTCTCCCCTGGGGACAGGGGAAAAAACTGTTTTTT.

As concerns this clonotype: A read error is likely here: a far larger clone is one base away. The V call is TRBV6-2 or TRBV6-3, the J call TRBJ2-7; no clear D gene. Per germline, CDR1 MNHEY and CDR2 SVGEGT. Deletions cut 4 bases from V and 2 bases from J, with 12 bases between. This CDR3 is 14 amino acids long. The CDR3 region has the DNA TGTGCCAGCAGTTTTCAGGCGAGCCCCTACGAGCAGTACTTC. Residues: CASSFQASPYEQYF.

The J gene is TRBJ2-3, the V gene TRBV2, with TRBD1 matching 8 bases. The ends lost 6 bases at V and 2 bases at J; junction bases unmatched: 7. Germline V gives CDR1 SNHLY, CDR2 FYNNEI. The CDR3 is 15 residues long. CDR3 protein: CASRRTGTYTDTQYF. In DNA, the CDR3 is TGTGCCAGCAGAAGGACAGGGACTTACACAGATACGCAGTATTTT.

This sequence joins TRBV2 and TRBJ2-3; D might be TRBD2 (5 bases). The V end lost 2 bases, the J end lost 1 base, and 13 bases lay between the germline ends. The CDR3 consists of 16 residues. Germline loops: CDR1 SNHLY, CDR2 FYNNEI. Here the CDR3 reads CASSEFGGRGTDTQYF. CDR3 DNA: TGTGCCAGCAGTGAATTTGGTGGGCGGGGCACAGATACGCAGTATTTT.

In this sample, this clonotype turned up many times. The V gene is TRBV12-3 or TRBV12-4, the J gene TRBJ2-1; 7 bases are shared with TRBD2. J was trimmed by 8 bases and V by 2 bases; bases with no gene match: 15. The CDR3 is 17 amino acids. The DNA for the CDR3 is TGTGCCAGCAGTTTACTCCGGGGGAGGGGAGGAACCGATGAGCAGTTCTTC. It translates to CASSLLRGRGGTDEQFF.

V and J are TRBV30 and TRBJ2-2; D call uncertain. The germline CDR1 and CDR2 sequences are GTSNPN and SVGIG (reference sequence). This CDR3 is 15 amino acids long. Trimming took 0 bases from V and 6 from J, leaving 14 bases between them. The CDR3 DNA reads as TGTGCCTGGAGTGTTTTGAGGTGGCTCCCCGGGGAGCTGTTTTTT. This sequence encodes CAWSVLRWLPGELFF.

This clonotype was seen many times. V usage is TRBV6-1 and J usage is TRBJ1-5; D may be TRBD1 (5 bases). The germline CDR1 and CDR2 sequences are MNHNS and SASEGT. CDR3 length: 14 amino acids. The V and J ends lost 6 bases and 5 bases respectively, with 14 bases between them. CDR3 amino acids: CASSRGRGDQPQHF. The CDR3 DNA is TGTGCCAGCAGCCGGGGACGGGGAGATCAGCCCCAGCATTTT.

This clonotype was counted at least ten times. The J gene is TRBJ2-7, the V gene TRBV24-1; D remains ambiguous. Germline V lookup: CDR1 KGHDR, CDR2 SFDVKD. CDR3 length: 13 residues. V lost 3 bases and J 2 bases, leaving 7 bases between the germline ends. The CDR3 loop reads CATSDPRTYEQYF. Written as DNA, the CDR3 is TGTGCCACCAGTGATCCCAGAACCTACGAGCAGTACTTC.

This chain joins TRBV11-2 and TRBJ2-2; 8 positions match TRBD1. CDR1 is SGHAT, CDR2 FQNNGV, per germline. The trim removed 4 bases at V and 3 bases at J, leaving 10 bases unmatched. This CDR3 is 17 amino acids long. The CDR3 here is CASSSRVYRGYTGELFF. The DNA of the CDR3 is TGTGCCAGCAGCTCCCGTGTGTACAGGGGGTACACCGGGGAGCTGTTTTTT.

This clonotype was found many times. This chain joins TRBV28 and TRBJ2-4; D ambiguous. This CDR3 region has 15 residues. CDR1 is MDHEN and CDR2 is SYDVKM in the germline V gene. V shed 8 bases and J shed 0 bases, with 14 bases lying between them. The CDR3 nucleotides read TGTGCCAGCCGTCCGGACGGATTAGCCAAAAACATTCAGTACTTC. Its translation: CASRPDGLAKNIQYF.

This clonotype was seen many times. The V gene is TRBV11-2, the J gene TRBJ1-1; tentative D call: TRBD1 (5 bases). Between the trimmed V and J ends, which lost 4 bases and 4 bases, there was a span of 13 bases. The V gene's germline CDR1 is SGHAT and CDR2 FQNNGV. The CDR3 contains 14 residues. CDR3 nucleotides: TGTGCCAGCAGCTGGGGGGTCCCGAGCACTGAAGCTTTCTTT. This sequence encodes CASSWGVPSTEAFF.

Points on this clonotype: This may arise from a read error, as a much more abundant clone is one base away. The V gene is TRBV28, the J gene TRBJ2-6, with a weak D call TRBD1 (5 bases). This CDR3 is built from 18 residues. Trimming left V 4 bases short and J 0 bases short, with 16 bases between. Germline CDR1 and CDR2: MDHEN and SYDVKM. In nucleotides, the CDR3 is TGTGCCAGCAGTTCAGCAGGGAACCCTCTCTCTGGGGCCAACGTCCTGACTTTC. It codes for CASSSAGNPLSGANVLTF.

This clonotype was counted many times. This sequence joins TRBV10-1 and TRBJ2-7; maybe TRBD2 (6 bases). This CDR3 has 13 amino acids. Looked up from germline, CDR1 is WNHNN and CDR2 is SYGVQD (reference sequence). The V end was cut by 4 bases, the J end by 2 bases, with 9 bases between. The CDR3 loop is CASSGPGAYEQYF. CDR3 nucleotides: TGCGCCAGCAGTGGCCCGGGGGCCTACGAGCAGTACTTC.